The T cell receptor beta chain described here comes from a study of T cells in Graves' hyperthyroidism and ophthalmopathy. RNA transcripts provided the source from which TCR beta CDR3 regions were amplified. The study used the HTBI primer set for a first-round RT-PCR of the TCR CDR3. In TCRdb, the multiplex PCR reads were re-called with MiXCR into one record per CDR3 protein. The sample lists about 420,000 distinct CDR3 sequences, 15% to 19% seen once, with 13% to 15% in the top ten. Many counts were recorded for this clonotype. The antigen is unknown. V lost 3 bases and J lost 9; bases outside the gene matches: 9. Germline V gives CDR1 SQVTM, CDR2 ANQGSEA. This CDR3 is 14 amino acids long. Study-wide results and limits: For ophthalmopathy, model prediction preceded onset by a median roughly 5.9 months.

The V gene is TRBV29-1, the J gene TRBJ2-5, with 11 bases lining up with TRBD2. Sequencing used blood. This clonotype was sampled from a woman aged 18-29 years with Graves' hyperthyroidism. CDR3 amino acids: CSVEGLAVPLAQYF. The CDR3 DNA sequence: TGCAGCGTTGAGGGACTAGCGGTACCTTTGGCCCAGTACTTC.